This T cell receptor beta chain was recovered during a study of control samples from healthy donors and cancer patients. This table comes from immunoSEQ multiplex PCR, and its TCRdb copy is limited to in-frame clones, with some not included. The table shows about 150,000 clones, with 85% to 95% occurring only once. Trimming stripped 7 bases from V and 6 bases from J, with 22 bases between. CDR3 size: 17 residues. The germline V gene encodes CDR1 MGHRA and CDR2 YSYEKL. The sequenced sample consisted of blood. The sequence was collected from a man aged 35-49 years in good health. The chain links TRBV4-1 to TRBJ1-6; D is unresolved. The CDR3 DNA follows: TGCGCCAGCACAGGCCGTAATCTCAGACGGGGTAATTCACCCCTCCACTTT. This encodes CASTGRNLRRGNSPLHF.